Sequencing of this TCR beta chain was carried out in a study of CD8 T cells in ankylosing spondylitis. Points from the study as a whole: Characteristic of ankylosing spondylitis blood, it appeared, was a TCR beta motif comprising several highly homologous variants. Peripheral blood samples showed relatively rare disease-linked clones, and these clones were CD8+.

Comments on this clonotype: Its antigen is not identified.

One entry per CDR3 protein, called by TCRdb with MiXCR from the 5' RACE reads. The table records some 800,000 distinct CDR3 sequences, about an eighth of them present only once. V was pared by 3 bases and J by 3 bases, with 9 bases of the junction left unmatched. The CDR3 extends over 15 amino acids. Germline CDR1 reads SQVTM; CDR2 reads ANQGSEA. The specimen sequenced was blood, either unsorted or a sorted T cell fraction (not recorded which). The clonotype was recovered from a male donor with ankylosing spondylitis. The chain carries TRBV29-1 and TRBJ2-5, with TRBD2 matching over 8 bases. The CDR3 spells CSVDSPGGGKETQYF. CDR3 coding DNA: TGCAGCGTTGATAGCCCCGGGGGGGGGAAAGAGACCCAGTACTTC.